The next 28 T cell receptor beta chains were all read from a single sample in a study of T cell repertoires in cytomegalovirus infection (dated by TCRdb to about 2019). Their cognate antigens are unknown. The treatment or condition label of this sample denotes: in vitro stimulation with specific CMV peptide epitopes to enrich CMV-specific T cells. TCRdb records Illumina HiSeq 1500 as the sequencer. The public reads were run again by TCRdb, first through fastp at Q25 and then through MiXCR, and only productive beta chains were kept. Every CDR3 protein is listed once, alongside the most common genes and DNA of its rows. This sample has hundreds of thousands of distinct CDR3 sequences in its table, and approximately 32% of those were observed once. The top ten hold around an eighth of the sample. Specimen: cultured CD8+ T cells from PBMCs, collected from culture after CMV antigen stimulation. These receptors were collected from a human donor in good health (CMV status not recorded). Some clones in this sample may be carry-over from other donors' samples.

This clonotype was detected a few times. A read error may produce the germline difference seen at one junction end. The V gene is TRBV7-9, the J gene TRBJ2-1, with 8 bases fitting TRBD1. Germline loops: CDR1 SEHNR, CDR2 FQNEAQ (reference sequence). The CDR3 is 12 amino acids. This CDR3 reads CASSLGQGATLF. Here the CDR3 DNA reads TGTGCCAGCAGCTTAGGGCAGGGGGCCACGCTCTTC.

The chain is built from TRBV14 and TRBJ2-3, with a possible D match to TRBD1 (5 bases). The CDR3 extends over 13 amino acids. Trimming removed 3 bases from V and 6 bases from J, with 10 bases in between. Looked up from germline, CDR1 is SGHDN and CDR2 is FVKESK. CDR3 in amino acids: CASSQGQRDTQYF. Here the CDR3 DNA reads TGTGCCAGCAGCCAGGGGCAGCGCGATACGCAGTATTTT.

This clonotype was recorded many times. The V and J genes are TRBV7-2 and TRBJ2-7; D is unresolved. Germline V gives CDR1 SGHTA, CDR2 FQGNSA. The CDR3 extends over 17 amino acids. V was shortened by 1 base and J by 0 bases, with 16 bases between the two germline ends. The CDR3 nucleotides read TGTGCCAGCAGCTTAGTGGCGGTCGCTGGAAGCTCCTACGAGCAGTACTTC. Protein: CASSLVAVAGSSYEQYF.

At least ten counts were recorded for this clonotype. The J gene is TRBJ2-3, the V gene TRBV7-8; 10 bases are a match to TRBD2. Trimming removed 8 bases from V and 3 bases from J; junction bases left unmatched: 11. The germline CDR1 and CDR2 sequences are SGHVS and FQNEAQ. This CDR3 is 16 amino acids long. CDR3 amino acids: CASDPVAGGTTDTQYF. Written as DNA, the CDR3 is TGTGCCAGCGACCCTGTAGCGGGGGGTACGACAGATACGCAGTATTTT.

This clonotype was seen at least ten times. V gene TRBV6-2 or TRBV6-3 combines with J gene TRBJ1-5; possibly TRBD1 for D (5 bases). Germline V gene sequence: CDR1 MNHEY, CDR2 SVGEGT. The V and J ends lost 2 bases and 2 bases respectively, with 22 bases between them. The CDR3 covers 19 residues. CDR3 amino acids: CASSYARMTGLGGNQPQHF. DNA for the CDR3: TGTGCCAGCAGTTACGCTCGGATGACGGGACTAGGGGGCAATCAGCCCCAGCATTTT.

This clonotype turned up a few times. The chain carries TRBV18 and TRBJ2-2, with 10 bases matching TRBD2. The CDR3 has 16 residues. Germline values: CDR1 KGHSH, CDR2 LQKENI. The V and J ends lost 5 bases and 4 bases, in that order; junction bases with no gene match: 7. DNA for the CDR3: TGTGCCAGCTCAACGCTAGCGGGGGACCTCACCGGGGAGCTGTTTTTT. Residues: CASSTLAGDLTGELFF.

This rearrangement joins TRBV7-8 to TRBJ2-6; 7 nucleotides match TRBD1. The V segment lost 2 bases and the J segment 2 bases; nucleotides outside the gene matches: 12. CDR3 length: 19 amino acids. Germline-derived CDR1 and CDR2 are SGHVS and FQNEAQ. CDR3 nucleotide sequence: TGTGCCAGCAGCTTACCCGACCGGACAGGCTCCCCTGGGGCCAACGTCCTGACTTTC. Its protein is CASSLPDRTGSPGANVLTF.

This clonotype was recorded a few times. This chain links TRBV7-2 with TRBJ1-1; 7 nucleotides agree with TRBD1. CDR1 is SGHTA, CDR2 FQGNSA, per germline. The CDR3 consists of 15 residues. V dropped 1 base and J dropped 1; count of bases not matched to a gene: 3. CDR3: CASSLVGTENTEAFF. The CDR3 DNA sequence: TGTGCCAGCAGCTTAGTGGGGACAGAGAACACTGAAGCTTTCTTT.

This clonotype was detected only a few times. V and J are TRBV7-9 and TRBJ2-7; no clear D. The CDR3 runs to 14 residues. The germline V and J ends were trimmed by 1 base and 0 bases, with 7 bases remaining between them. Germline lookup yields CDR1 SEHNR and CDR2 FQNEAQ (reference sequence). The DNA for the CDR3 is TGTGCCAGCAGCTTAGAGGCAGTCTCCTACGAGCAGTACTTC. Amino acid sequence: CASSLEAVSYEQYF.

This sequence joins TRBV20-1 and TRBJ1-1, with TRBD1 matching over 10 bases. V shed 3 bases and J 3 bases; nucleotides not matched to a gene: 13. CDR1 is DFQATT, CDR2 SNEGSKA, per germline (reference sequence). The CDR3 sequence is 17 residues long. The CDR3 loop is CSARGRRDRGVYTEAFF. The CDR3 region has the DNA TGCAGTGCTAGGGGCCGAAGGGACAGGGGAGTTTACACTGAAGCTTTCTTT.

The chain joins TRBV15 to TRBJ2-3; 7 bases align to TRBD1. This CDR3 is 16 amino acids long. Germline V gene data show CDR1 as LNHNV and CDR2 as YYDKDF (reference sequence). Germline trimming cut 0 bases from V and 1 base from J; bases unmatched to any gene: 4. The CDR3 DNA sequence: TGTGCCACCAGCAGAGATACAGGACAGGGCACAGATACGCAGTATTTT. The encoded protein is CATSRDTGQGTDTQYF.

The V gene is TRBV12-3 or TRBV12-4, the J gene TRBJ2-3, with 7 bases identical to TRBD2. The CDR3 is 15 amino acids. With 6 bases clipped from V and 0 bases from J, the junction kept 6 bases outside the gene matches. CDR3 in amino acids: CASRGEGLSTDTQYF. CDR3 bases: TGTGCCAGCAGGGGGGAGGGCCTGAGCACAGATACGCAGTATTTT.

J is TRBJ2-7 and V is TRBV27; D is possibly TRBD2 (5 bases). Deletions cut 5 bases from V and 1 base from J, with 15 bases between. The CDR3 is 15 residues long. Germline CDR1 is MNHEY and CDR2 is SMNVEV (reference sequence). This CDR3 reads CASSLALAGSYEQYV. The CDR3 region has the DNA TGTGCCAGCAGTCTAGCCCTTGCTGGGTCCTACGAGCAGTACGTC.

This clonotype was counted many times. This chain uses TRBV7-6 with TRBJ2-1; perhaps D is TRBD1 or TRBD2 (6 bases each). V lost 5 bases and J 8 bases, leaving 10 bases between the germline ends. Germline loops: CDR1 SGHVS, CDR2 FNYEAQ. This CDR3 spans 12 amino acids. CDR3 loop: CASSPGGHEQFF. For the CDR3, the DNA is TGTGCCAGCAGCCCCGGGGGCCATGAGCAGTTCTTC.

This clonotype showed up just a few times. J is TRBJ1-1 and V is TRBV7-9, with 9 bases aligning to TRBD1. J gave up 1 base and V 5 bases, and 5 bases lay outside the gene matches. This CDR3 has 15 amino acids. CDR1 and CDR2 from the germline V gene are SEHNR and FQNEAQ (reference sequence). This CDR3 reads CASSPRQGGNTEAFF. CDR3 nucleotide sequence: TGTGCCAGCAGCCCCCGACAGGGGGGGAACACTGAAGCTTTCTTT.

The sample holds a few counts of this clonotype. The J gene is TRBJ1-1, the V gene TRBV7-9, with 7 nucleotides matching TRBD1. The germline V gene has CDR1 SEHNR and CDR2 FQNEAQ (reference sequence). The J segment lost 8 bases and the V segment lost 0 bases, leaving 3 bases of the junction unmatched. This CDR3 has 13 residues. The CDR3, as DNA: TGTGCCAGCAGCTTAGCCCCGGACAGGGAAGCTTTCTTT. Translation gives CASSLAPDREAFF.

This chain joins TRBV6-2 or TRBV6-3 and TRBJ2-5, with D perhaps TRBD1 or TRBD2 (5 bases each). Trimming took off 5 bases at V and 2 bases at J, with 21 bases between the two ends. The CDR3 sequence is 17 residues long. Germline CDR1 and CDR2: MNHEY and SVGEGT. Written as DNA, the CDR3 is TGTGCCAGCAGTACGGGACGCGATTGGGACCCACAAGAGACCCAGTACTTC. Protein sequence: CASSTGRDWDPQETQYF.

This sequence joins TRBV15 and TRBJ2-1, with a tentative D call TRBD1 (5 bases). CDR3 length: 16 residues. Germline CDR1 and CDR2: LNHNV and YYDKDF (reference sequence). V gave up 0 bases and J gave up 4 bases, with 13 bases separating them. CDR3 DNA: TGTGCCACCAGCAGAGAGAGGTCAGGGCATTACAATGAGCAGTTCTTC. As protein: CATSRERSGHYNEQFF.

J is TRBJ2-7 and V is TRBV27; 8 bases line up with TRBD2. The V segment lost 4 bases and the J segment 3 bases; nucleotides outside the gene matches: 11. The length of the CDR3 is 16 residues. The V gene's germline CDR1 is MNHEY and CDR2 SMNVEV (reference sequence). This chain's CDR3 is CASSSGLAGIGYEQYF. In DNA, the CDR3 is TGTGCCAGCAGTTCCGGACTAGCCGGGATTGGCTACGAGCAGTACTTC.

This clonotype was recorded a few times. The V gene is TRBV5-6, the J gene TRBJ2-1; D uncertain. The germline V gene has CDR1 SGHDT and CDR2 YYEEEE. This CDR3 is built from 16 residues. Between the trimmed V and J ends, which lost 3 bases and 1 base, there was a span of 14 bases. In DNA, the CDR3 is TGTGCCAGCAGCTCCTATCTGGCCGGATCCTACAATGAGCAGTTCTTC. This sequence encodes CASSSYLAGSYNEQFF.

The CDR3 loop reads CASNWDRGRSGNQPQHF. The DNA of the CDR3 is TGTGCCAGCAATTGGGACAGGGGGCGGTCTGGCAATCAGCCCCAGCATTTT. The chain carries TRBV6-6 and TRBJ1-5; TRBD1 agrees at 12 bases. Germline V gene data show CDR1 as MNHNY and CDR2 as SVGAGI (reference sequence). The CDR3 contains 17 residues. With 7 bases clipped from V and 2 bases from J, the junction kept 9 bases outside the gene matches.

This clonotype was detected ten times or more. The J gene is TRBJ1-1, the V gene TRBV28; 9 bases map to TRBD1. The junction had 4 bases not matched to a gene; V was cut back by 5 bases and J by 0 bases. CDR1 and CDR2 (germline): MDHEN, SYDVKM. The CDR3 covers 15 residues. As DNA, the CDR3 is TGTGCCAGCAGTCCGGACAGGGGTCTGAACACTGAAGCTTTCTTT. Translated, it gives CASSPDRGLNTEAFF. The variable domain in full, completed from reference TRBV28 and TRBJ1-1, reads DVKVTQSSRYLVKRTGEKVFLECVQDMDHENMFWYRQDPGLGLRLIYFSYDVKMKEKGDIPEGYSVSREKKERFSLILESASTNQTSMYLCASSPDRGLNTEAFFGQGTRLTVV.

The rearrangement uses TRBV4-1 and TRBJ2-2, with 8 bases aligning to TRBD1. V was pared by 4 bases and J by 5 bases, with 12 bases of the junction left unmatched. In germline, CDR1 is MGHRA, CDR2 YSYEKL. This CDR3 is built from 17 residues. In DNA, the CDR3 is TGCGCCAGCAGCCCCAGGGACAGGATCTTTAGGACCGGGGAGCTGTTTTTT. Its protein is CASSPRDRIFRTGELFF.

The chain uses TRBV20-1 and TRBJ1-4; D might be TRBD1 (6 bases). The V and J ends lost 3 bases and 7 bases respectively, with 30 bases between them. The CDR3 covers 19 residues. Germline CDR1 reads DFQATT; CDR2 reads SNEGSKA (reference sequence). The CDR3 reads CSARSPPAQVEGGSEKLFF. The CDR3 region has the DNA TGCAGTGCTAGGAGCCCCCCTGCGCAGGTCGAGGGGGGCAGTGAAAAACTGTTTTTT.

The chain recombines TRBV28 with TRBJ1-5, with D maybe TRBD1 (6 bases). CDR1 MDHEN and CDR2 SYDVKM come from the germline V gene. V was pared by 8 bases and J by 5 bases, with 16 bases between. The CDR3 extends over 14 amino acids. CDR3 sequence: CASAVTGRHQPQHF. DNA of the CDR3: TGTGCCAGCGCGGTAACAGGGCGACATCAGCCCCAGCATTTT.

The CDR3 region has the DNA TGTGCCAGCGAGGGGGCCGGGGGTCAGCCCCAGCATTTT. Encoded protein: CASEGAGGQPQHF. This chain uses TRBV19 with TRBJ1-5; 7 bases are a match to TRBD1. This CDR3 region has 13 residues. The germline CDR1 and CDR2 sequences are LNHDA and SQIVND (reference sequence). Trimming took 9 bases from V and 6 from J; bases not matched to a gene: 8.

The gene calls are TRBV7-9 and TRBJ2-7; 7 bases match TRBD2. The CDR3 length is 15 residues. Per germline, CDR1 SEHNR and CDR2 FQNEAQ (reference sequence). V lost 1 base and J lost 7; bases outside the gene matches: 10. The CDR3 DNA sequence: TGTGCCAGCAGCTTAGTGACTAGCACAGCAGGGGAGCAGTACTTC. Protein sequence: CASSLVTSTAGEQYF.

The V call is TRBV9, the J call TRBJ1-2; no firm D call. Between the trimmed V and J ends, which lost 3 bases and 5 bases, there was a span of 11 bases. From germline, CDR1 is SGDLS and CDR2 YYNGEE. This CDR3 spans 13 amino acids. The DNA of the CDR3 is TGTGCCAGCAGCGCTTCCAAGGCTTATGGCTACACCTTC. It encodes CASSASKAYGYTF.